This is a list of T cell receptor beta chains from one sample in a study of breast tumors, draining lymph nodes, adjacent tissues. TCRdb independently ran MiXCR on the multiplex PCR reads; one entry per CDR3 protein. The sample comprises some 230,000 distinct CDR3 sequences, less than 35% of which are singletons, and about 3.3% rests with the top ten. The sequenced sample consisted of axillary lymph node tissue. These receptors originate from a female donor with breast cancer. Some clones in this sample may be carry-over from other donors' samples. The CDR3 runs from the conserved cysteine through the conserved F or W. A D gene is named only where the DNA matches it firmly. Part of the rows lack a size; the others show once, few, many or a class for expanded clones.

J gene | clone size | D gene | V gene | CDR3 DNA | CDR3 protein
TRBJ2-2 | many | TRBD1 | TRBV20-1 | TGCAGTGCTACCGCCTACCGACAGGGAACCGGGGAGCTGTTTTTT | CSATAYRQGTGELFF
TRBJ2-7 | many | NA | TRBV11-2 | TGTGCCAGCAGCTTAGGCCCGGGGCCCTCCTACGAGCAGTACTTC | CASSLGPGPSYEQYF
TRBJ1-2 | many | NA | TRBV5-1 | TGCGCCAGCAGCTTGGAGGGCGGGGTGCGCTACACCTTC | CASSLEGGVRYTF
TRBJ1-2 | NA | NA | TRBV4-3 | TGCGCCAGCAGCCAAGATGGGGCGAGAGTCTATGGCTACACCTTC | CASSQDGARVYGYTF
TRBJ1-6 | once | TRBD1 | TRBV12-5 | TGTGCTAGTGGTTTGGTAACAGGGGTTACTTCACCCCTCCACTTT | CASGLVTGVTSPLHF
TRBJ2-5 | NA | TRBD1 | TRBV29-1 | TGCAGCGTTGGTTTGGGGCAGGGGGCTTTTGAGACCCAGTACTTC | CSVGLGQGAFETQYF
TRBJ1-6 | many | NA | TRBV18 | TGTGCCAGCTCACCAATCCGGTATAATTCACCCCTCCACTTT | CASSPIRYNSPLHF
TRBJ2-2 | many | TRBD2 | TRBV7-2 | TGTGCCAGCAGCTTGGTTCCTAGCGGGAGAGGGCCCGGGGAGCTGTTTTTT | CASSLVPSGRGPGELFF
TRBJ2-1 | few | NA | TRBV3-1 | TGTGCCAGCAGCCAAGGAAGGGCTGAGCAGTTCTTC | CASSQGRAEQFF
TRBJ1-2 | many | NA | TRBV9 | TGTGCCAGCAGCGTAGCCCAGAACTATGGCTACACCTTC | CASSVAQNYGYTF
TRBJ2-5 | NA | TRBD2 | TRBV27 | TGTGCCAGTGCGGGGCTAGCGGGCTCACAAGAGACCCAGTACTTC | CASAGLAGSQETQYF
TRBJ2-7 | NA | NA | TRBV7-9 | TGTGCCAGCGGCTTCGGCGGAGCCTCCTACGAGCAGTACTTC | CASGFGGASYEQYF
TRBJ2-1 | few | TRBD2 | TRBV6-1 | TGTGCCAGCAGGATAGCGGGGATTCAATACAATGAGCAGTTCTTC | CASRIAGIQYNEQFF
TRBJ2-5 | many | NA | TRBV7-3 | TGTGCCAGCAGCTTATTGGCGGGCGGCGGGACCCAGTACTTC | CASSLLAGGGTQYF
TRBJ2-7 | many | TRBD1 | TRBV7-6 | TGTGCCAGCAGCATAGACAGGGCGAGCTCCTACGAGCAGTACTTC | CASSIDRASSYEQYF
TRBJ1-5 | many | NA | TRBV4-1 | TGCGCCAGCAGCCAAGATCGGGGGGCGCATCAGCCCCAGCATTTT | CASSQDRGAHQPQHF
TRBJ2-7 | NA | TRBD2 | TRBV6-2/TRBV6-3 | TGTGCCAGCAAGAGGGTAGCGGGAGGATACGAGCAGTACTTC | CASKRVAGGYEQYF
TRBJ2-1 | NA | NA | TRBV28 | TGTGCCAGCAGTTGGGACACCTACTCCTACAATGAGCAGTTCTTC | CASSWDTYSYNEQFF
TRBJ2-7 | many | NA | TRBV5-1 | TGCGCCAGCAGCTTAGCGGGCCGGAGGGTCGAGCAGTACTTC | CASSLAGRRVEQYF
TRBJ1-2 | many | NA | TRBV6-1 | TGTGCCAGCAGTGACAGGGAAGGCTATGGCTACACCTTC | CASSDREGYGYTF
TRBJ1-1 | NA | NA | TRBV5-8 | TGTGCCAGCAGCTTGCGGGGGGGGAAAGCTTTCTTT | CASSLRGGKAFF
TRBJ2-5 | many | NA | TRBV10-3 | TGTGCCATCAGTGAGTCCCTCGCGGTCTTAGCGGCCCAGTACTTC | CAISESLAVLAAQYF
TRBJ1-3 | NA | NA | TRBV25-1 | TGTGCCAGCAGTCCCGCCAGAACGTCTGGAAACACCATATATTTT | CASSPARTSGNTIYF
TRBJ2-7 | many | TRBD1 | TRBV11-2 | TGTGCCAGCAGCCCTCGGACAGGGACCTACGAGCAGTACTTC | CASSPRTGTYEQYF
TRBJ1-1 | NA | NA | TRBV9 | TGTGCCAGCAGCGCCCAGGGAGACACTGAAGCTTTCTTT | CASSAQGDTEAFF
TRBJ2-2 | many | TRBD2 | TRBV5-1 | TGCGCCAGCAGCTTGGCGGGACTAGCGGGGCCCACCGGGGAGCTGTTTTTT | CASSLAGLAGPTGELFF